This TCR beta chain was profiled in a study of OX40 agonist ivuxolimab in advanced cancers. General observations from the study: Mean expanded clone counts were higher in CD8+ than CD4+ T cells.

Losses at the gene ends were 1 base for V and 8 bases for J; bases not matched to a gene: 3. Looked up from germline, CDR1 is LNHDA and CDR2 is SQIVND (reference sequence). There are 14 residues in the CDR3. Sequencing was performed with immunoSEQ multiplex PCR; in TCRdb, only in-frame clones are kept and a portion is missing. The repertoire consists of about 40,000 clones, with 60% to 80% occurring once and the leading ten covering 22%. Concerning this clone: Its antigen is still unknown.

The sequence came from an adult with an advanced solid tumor such as melanoma, head and neck, liver or kidney cancer. The sample was CD4+ or CD8+ T cells sorted from blood, taken in a trial of the OX40 agonist ivuxolimab. The genes are TRBV19 and TRBJ1-4, with 8 bases fitting TRBD1. CDR3 in amino acids: CASSIGDRGEKLFF. The CDR3 region has the DNA TGTGCCAGTAGTATAGGAGACAGGGGAGAAAAACTGTTTTTT. Complete variable domain (other parts from reference TRBV19 and TRBJ1-4): DGGITQSPKYLFRKEGQNVTLSCEQNLNHDAMYWYRQDPGQGLRLIYYSQIVNDFQKGDIAEGYSVSREKKESFPLTVTSAQKNPTAFYLCASSIGDRGEKLFFGSGTQLSVL.